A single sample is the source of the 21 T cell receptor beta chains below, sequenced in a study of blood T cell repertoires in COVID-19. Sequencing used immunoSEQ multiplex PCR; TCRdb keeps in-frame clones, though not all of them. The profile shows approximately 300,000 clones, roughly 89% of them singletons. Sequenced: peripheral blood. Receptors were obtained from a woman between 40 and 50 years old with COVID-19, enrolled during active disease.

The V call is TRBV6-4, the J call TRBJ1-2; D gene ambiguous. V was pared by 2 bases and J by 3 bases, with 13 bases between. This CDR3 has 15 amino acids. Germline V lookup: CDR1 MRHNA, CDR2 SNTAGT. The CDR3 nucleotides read TGTGCCAGCAGTGACCCCCCCATCGGGTACTATGGCTACACCTTC. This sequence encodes CASSDPPIGYYGYTF.

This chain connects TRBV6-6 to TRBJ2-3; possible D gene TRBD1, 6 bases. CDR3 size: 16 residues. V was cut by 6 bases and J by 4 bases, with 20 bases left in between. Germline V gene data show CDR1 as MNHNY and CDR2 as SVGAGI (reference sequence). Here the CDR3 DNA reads TGTGCCAGCAGGACCACGAAACAGGGTGGCGCAGATACGCAGTATTTT. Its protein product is CASRTTKQGGADTQYF.

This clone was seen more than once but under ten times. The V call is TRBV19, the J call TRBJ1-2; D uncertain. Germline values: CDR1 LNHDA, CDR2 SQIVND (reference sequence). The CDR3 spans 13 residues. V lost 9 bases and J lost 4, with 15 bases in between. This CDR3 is CASHVPPGYGYTF. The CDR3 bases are TGTGCCAGCCATGTACCCCCGGGCTATGGCTACACCTTC. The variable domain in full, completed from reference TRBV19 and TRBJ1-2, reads DGGITQSPKYLFRKEGQNVTLSCEQNLNHDAMYWYRQDPGQGLRLIYYSQIVNDFQKGDIAEGYSVSREKKESFPLTVTSAQKNPTAFYLCASHVPPGYGYTFGSGTRLTVV.

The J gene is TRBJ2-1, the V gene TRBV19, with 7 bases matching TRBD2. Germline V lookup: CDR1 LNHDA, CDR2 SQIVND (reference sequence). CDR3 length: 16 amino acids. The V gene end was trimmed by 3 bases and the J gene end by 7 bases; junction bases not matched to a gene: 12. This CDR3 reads CASSILQGRAGNEQFF. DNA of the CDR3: TGTGCCAGTAGTATTTTGCAAGGGAGGGCGGGTAATGAGCAGTTCTTC.

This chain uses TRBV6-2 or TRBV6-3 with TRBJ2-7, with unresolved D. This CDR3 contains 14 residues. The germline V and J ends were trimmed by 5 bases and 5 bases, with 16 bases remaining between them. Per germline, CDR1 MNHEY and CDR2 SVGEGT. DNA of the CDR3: TGTGCCAGCAGTGGTCCAGCCCCCCGGGACGAGCAGTACTTC. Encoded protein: CASSGPAPRDEQYF.

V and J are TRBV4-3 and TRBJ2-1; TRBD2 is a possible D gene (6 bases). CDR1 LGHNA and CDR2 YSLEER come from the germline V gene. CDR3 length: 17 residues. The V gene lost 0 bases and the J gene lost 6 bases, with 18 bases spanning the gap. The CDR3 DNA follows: TGCGCCAGCAGCCAAGAGCCCCTGGACGGGAGTGGCAATGAGCAGTTCTTC. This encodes CASSQEPLDGSGNEQFF.

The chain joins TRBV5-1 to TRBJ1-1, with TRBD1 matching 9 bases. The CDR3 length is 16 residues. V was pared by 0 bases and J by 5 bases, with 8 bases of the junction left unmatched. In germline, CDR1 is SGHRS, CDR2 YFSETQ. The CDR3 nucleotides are TGCGCCAGCAGCTTGGCCCGGGAACAGGGGGCTACTGAAGCTTTCTTT. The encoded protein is CASSLAREQGATEAFF.

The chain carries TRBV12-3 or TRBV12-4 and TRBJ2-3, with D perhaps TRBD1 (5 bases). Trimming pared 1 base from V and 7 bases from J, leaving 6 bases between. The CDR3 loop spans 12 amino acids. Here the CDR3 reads CASSLEGNTQYF. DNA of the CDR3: TGTGCCAGCAGTTTAGAGGGGAATACGCAGTATTTT.

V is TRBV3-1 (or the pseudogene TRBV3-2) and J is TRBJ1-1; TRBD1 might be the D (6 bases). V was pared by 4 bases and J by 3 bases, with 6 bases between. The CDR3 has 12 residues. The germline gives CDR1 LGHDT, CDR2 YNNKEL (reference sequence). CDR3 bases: TGTGCCAGCAGCCGGACAGACACTGAAGCTTTCTTT. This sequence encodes CASSRTDTEAFF.

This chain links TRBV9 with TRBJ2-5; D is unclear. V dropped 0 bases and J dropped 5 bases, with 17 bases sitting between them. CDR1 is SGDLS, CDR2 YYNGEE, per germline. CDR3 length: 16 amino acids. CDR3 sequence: CASSVDPSRRRETQYF. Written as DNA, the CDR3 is TGTGCCAGCAGCGTAGACCCGAGCCGCCGGCGGGAGACCCAGTACTTC.

The CDR3 region has the DNA TGTGCCAGCAGCCCCCGACTAGCGGGCGCCGGAGATGAGCAGTTCTTC. Translating it yields CASSPRLAGAGDEQFF. The chain is built from TRBV7-6 and TRBJ2-1; 10 bases line up with TRBD2. This CDR3 has 16 residues. The V gene end was trimmed by 5 bases and the J gene end by 8 bases; junction bases not matched to a gene: 12. Germline values: CDR1 SGHVS, CDR2 FNYEAQ.

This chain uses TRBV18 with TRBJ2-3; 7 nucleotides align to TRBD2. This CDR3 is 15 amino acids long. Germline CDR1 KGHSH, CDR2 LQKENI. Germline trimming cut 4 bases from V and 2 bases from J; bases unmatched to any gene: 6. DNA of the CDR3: TGTGCCAGCTCACAAAGCGGGGACGTCACAGATACGCAGTATTTT. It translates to CASSQSGDVTDTQYF.

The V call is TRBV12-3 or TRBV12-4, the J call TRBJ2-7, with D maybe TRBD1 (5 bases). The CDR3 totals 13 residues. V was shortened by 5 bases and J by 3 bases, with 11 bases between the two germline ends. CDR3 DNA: TGTGCCAGCAGTGTAGGACAAGTCTACGAGCAGTACTTC. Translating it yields CASSVGQVYEQYF.

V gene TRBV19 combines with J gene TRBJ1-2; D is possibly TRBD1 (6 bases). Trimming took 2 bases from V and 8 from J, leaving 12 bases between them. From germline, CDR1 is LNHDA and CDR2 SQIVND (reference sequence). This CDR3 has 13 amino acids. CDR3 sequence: CASSIRQAGGYTF. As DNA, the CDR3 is TGTGCCAGTAGTATAAGACAGGCGGGCGGCTACACCTTC.

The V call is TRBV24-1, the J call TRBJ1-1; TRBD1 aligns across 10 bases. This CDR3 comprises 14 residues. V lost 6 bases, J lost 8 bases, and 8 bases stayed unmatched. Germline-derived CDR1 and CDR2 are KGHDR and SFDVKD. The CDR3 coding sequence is TGTGCCACCAGTAAAACCGGGACAGGGGAGGAAGCTTTCTTT. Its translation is CATSKTGTGEEAFF.

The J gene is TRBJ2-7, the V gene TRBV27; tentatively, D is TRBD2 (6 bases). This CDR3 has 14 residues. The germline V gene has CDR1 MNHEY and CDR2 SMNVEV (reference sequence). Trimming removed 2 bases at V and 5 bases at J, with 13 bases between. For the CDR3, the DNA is TGTGCCAGCAGTTTAGGAGGGAGGCCCAACGAGCAGTACTTC. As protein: CASSLGGRPNEQYF.

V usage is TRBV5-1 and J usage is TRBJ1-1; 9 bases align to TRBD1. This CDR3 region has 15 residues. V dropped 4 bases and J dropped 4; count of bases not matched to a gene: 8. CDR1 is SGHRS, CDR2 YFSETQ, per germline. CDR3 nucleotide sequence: TGCGCCAGCAGCGGTGACAGGGGGATAAGCACTGAAGCTTTCTTT. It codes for CASSGDRGISTEAFF.

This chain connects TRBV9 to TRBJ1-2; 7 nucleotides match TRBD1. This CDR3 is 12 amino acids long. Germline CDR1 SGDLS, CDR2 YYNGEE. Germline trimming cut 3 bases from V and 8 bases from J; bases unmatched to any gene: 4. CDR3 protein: CASSEVGGGYTF. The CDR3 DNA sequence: TGTGCCAGCAGCGAAGTAGGGGGCGGCTACACCTTC. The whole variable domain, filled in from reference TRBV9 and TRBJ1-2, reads DSGVTQTPKHLITATGQRVTLRCSPRSGDLSVYWYQQSLDQGLQFLIQYYNGEERAKGNILERFSAQQFPDLHSELNLSSLELGDSALYFCASSEVGGGYTFGSGTRLTVV.

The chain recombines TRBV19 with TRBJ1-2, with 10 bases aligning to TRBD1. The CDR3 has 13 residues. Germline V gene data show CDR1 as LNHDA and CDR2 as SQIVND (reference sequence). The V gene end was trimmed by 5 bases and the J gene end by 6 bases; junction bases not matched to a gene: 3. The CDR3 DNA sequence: TGTGCCAGTAGTCGGGACAGGGGAAATGGCTACACCTTC. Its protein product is CASSRDRGNGYTF.

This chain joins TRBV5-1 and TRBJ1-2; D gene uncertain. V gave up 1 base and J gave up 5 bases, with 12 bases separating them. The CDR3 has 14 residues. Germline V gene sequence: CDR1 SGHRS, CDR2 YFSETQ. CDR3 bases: TGCGCCAGCAGCTTGTCGTCAGACTTTTATGGCTACACCTTC. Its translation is CASSLSSDFYGYTF.

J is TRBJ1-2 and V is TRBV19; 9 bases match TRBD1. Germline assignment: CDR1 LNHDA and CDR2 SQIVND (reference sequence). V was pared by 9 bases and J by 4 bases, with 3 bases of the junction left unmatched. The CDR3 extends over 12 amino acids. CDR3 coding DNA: TGTGCCAGCTCGGGACAGGGCTATGGCTACACCTTC. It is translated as CASSGQGYGYTF.